This T cell receptor (beta chain) was observed in a study of T cell responses to AZD1222 COVID-19 vaccine. Study-wide points: Just a handful of AZD1222 recipients tested seropositive at baseline. Only after the peak T cell response were repertoires sampled. Of spike-specific TCRs, nearly half reportedly target regions left unmutated in variants. Spike-specific TCR repertoires showed rising breadth and depth after two AZD1222 doses.

As to this clone: As yet, its antigen is unknown.

Data came from immunoSEQ multiplex PCR; TCRdb stores just in-frame clones and leaves some out. The repertoire consists of 130,000 to 150,000 clones, with about 91% occurring once and the leading ten covering roughly 2.1%. The V gene lost 2 bases and the J gene lost 0 bases, with 11 bases spanning the gap. This CDR3 region has 16 residues. Germline V lookup: CDR1 SGHKS, CDR2 YYEKEE (reference sequence). This specimen consisted of peripheral blood, obtained on day 0 of AZD1222 vaccination. This chain links TRBV5-5 with TRBJ2-2; a weak D match, TRBD1 (6 bases). The receptor's source is an adult in good health. The CDR3 is CASSFSDSANTGELFF. DNA of the CDR3: TGTGCCAGCAGCTTTTCGGACAGCGCGAACACCGGGGAGCTGTTTTTT.